The 5 T cell receptor beta chains below all came from one sample that was sequenced in a study of cytomegalovirus exposure and HLA in healthy donors. The PCR was carried out with 60 Vbeta primers and 13 Jbeta primers. Sequenced by immunoSEQ multiplex PCR; TCRdb stores in-frame clones only, minus some. This table lists some 110,000 clones. Sequenced material: PBMCs. These TCRs come from a man younger than 40 in good health and CMV-seronegative.

The rearrangement joins TRBV2 to TRBJ2-1; 8 bases align to TRBD2. The CDR3 has 15 residues. Germline values: CDR1 SNHLY, CDR2 FYNNEI. The junction had 7 bases not matched to a gene; V was cut back by 4 bases and J by 5 bases. The CDR3 here is CASSVGGGPHNEQFF. CDR3 nucleotides: TGTGCCAGCAGTGTAGGCGGGGGGCCTCACAATGAGCAGTTCTTC.

V usage is TRBV5-6 and J usage is TRBJ2-7; TRBD1 matches 7 bases. This CDR3 has 15 amino acids. Unmatched junction bases numbered 11, after V lost 6 bases and J lost 2 bases. CDR1 and CDR2 (germline): SGHDT, YYEEEE. CDR3 nucleotide sequence: TGTGCCAGCAACCACGGAGGACAGGACGCCTACGAGCAGTACTTC. Protein sequence: CASNHGGQDAYEQYF. Full variable domain (missing parts from reference TRBV5-6 and TRBJ2-7): DAGVTQSPTHLIKTRGQQVTLRCSPKSGHDTVSWYQQALGQGPQFIFQYYEEEERQRGNFPDRFSGHQFPNYSSELNVNALLLGDSALYLCASNHGGQDAYEQYFGPGTRLTVT.

The V and J genes are TRBV28 and TRBJ1-2, with D perhaps matching TRBD1 (5 bases). CDR1 and CDR2 (germline): MDHEN, SYDVKM. The germline V and J ends were trimmed by 1 base and 6 bases, with 15 bases remaining between them. The CDR3 length is 15 residues. The CDR3 is CASSLYSEGRHGYTF. The DNA of the CDR3 is TGTGCCAGCAGTTTATATTCGGAGGGGCGGCATGGCTACACCTTC.

The chain recombines TRBV11-1 with TRBJ1-6; D is undetermined. Per germline, CDR1 SGHAT and CDR2 FQDESV (reference sequence). V lost 2 bases, J lost 5 bases, and 7 bases lay in between. This CDR3 spans 14 amino acids. CDR3 DNA: TGTGCCAGCAGCTTACCGGGGAATAATTCACCCCTCCACTTT. It yields the protein CASSLPGNNSPLHF.

This chain uses TRBV6-5 with TRBJ1-1; maybe TRBD1 (6 bases). Germline CDR1 MNHEY, CDR2 SVGAGI. The V end lost 5 bases, the J end lost 8 bases, and 15 bases lay between the germline ends. The CDR3 is 13 amino acids. The CDR3 loop reads CASSEFLGTEAFF. Written as DNA, the CDR3 is TGTGCCAGCAGTGAGTTTTTGGGGACAGAAGCTTTCTTT.